The 26 T cell receptor beta chains reported below all come from one sample, sequenced in a study of T cells after yellow fever vaccination. TCRdb called the 5' RACE reads again in MiXCR, with one record for every CDR3 protein. The table lists a few hundred thousand distinct CDR3 sequences, around 3.5% of them singletons. Sequencing used PBMCs, obtained 15 days after the yellow fever booster vaccination. The origin of the receptors is a man aged 18 to 30 who received the YFV17D yellow fever vaccine.

This clonotype came up many times. The J gene is TRBJ2-7, the V gene TRBV27; 8 positions agree with TRBD1. Germline trimming cut 3 bases from V and 2 bases from J; bases unmatched to any gene: 6. Per germline, CDR1 MNHEY and CDR2 SMNVEV (reference sequence). This CDR3 contains 15 residues. The CDR3, as DNA: TGTGCCAGCAGTTTGGGGGACAGGATTACCTACGAGCAGTACTTC. Protein sequence: CASSLGDRITYEQYF.

This clonotype has ten or more counts. The chain employs TRBV23-1 and TRBJ2-5; 10 positions match TRBD2. TRBV23-1 falls under the ORF class, with uncertain function. V shed 2 bases and J 1 base; nucleotides not matched to a gene: 4. The CDR3 spans 16 residues. CDR3 residues: CASSQRLAGAQETQYF. CDR3 sequence (DNA): TGCGCCAGCAGTCAACGGCTAGCGGGGGCCCAAGAGACCCAGTACTTC.

This clonotype was seen ten or more times. J is TRBJ2-1 and V is TRBV29-1, with D perhaps matching TRBD1 or TRBD2 (6 bases each). Germline-derived CDR1 and CDR2 are SQVTM and ANQGSEA. V lost 5 bases and J lost 0, with 23 bases in between. The CDR3 has 18 residues. The CDR3 coding sequence is TGCAGCGTTCTGGGGGTCTTCCGGGGGCCACTCTCCTACAATGAGCAGTTCTTC. Translation gives CSVLGVFRGPLSYNEQFF.

The sample holds many counts of this clonotype. V gene TRBV6-5 combines with J gene TRBJ2-1; no clear D gene. This CDR3 spans 11 amino acids. Germline lookup yields CDR1 MNHEY and CDR2 SVGAGI. Trimming cost V 10 bases and J 6 bases, with 10 bases left between them. The CDR3 region is CATSWANEQFF. The CDR3 DNA sequence: TGTGCCACTTCCTGGGCCAATGAGCAGTTCTTC.

There are many counts of this clonotype. The chain employs TRBV5-1 and TRBJ2-1; D is unresolved. Germline V gene sequence: CDR1 SGHRS, CDR2 YFSETQ. Trimming pared 4 bases from V and 8 bases from J, leaving 7 bases between. The CDR3 sequence is 11 residues long. The CDR3 sequence: CASSHSHEQFF. The CDR3 bases are TGCGCCAGCAGCCATAGCCATGAGCAGTTCTTC.

At least ten counts were recorded for this clonotype. V and J are TRBV5-6 and TRBJ2-5; 11 positions match TRBD1. V lost 0 bases and J lost 4; bases outside the gene matches: 5. The CDR3 extends over 16 amino acids. Germline V lookup: CDR1 SGHDT, CDR2 YYEEEE. The CDR3 nucleotides read TGTGCCAGCAGCTTGGCCGGACAGGGGGCTACAGAGACCCAGTACTTC. Amino acid sequence: CASSLAGQGATETQYF.

This clonotype has ten or more counts. The chain has TRBV7-2 and TRBJ2-5; D is perhaps TRBD1 (6 bases). CDR3 length: 14 amino acids. V shed 5 bases and J shed 5 bases, with 15 bases lying between them. From germline, CDR1 is SGHTA and CDR2 FQGNSA. The CDR3 coding sequence is TGTGCCAGCAGCACTGGACAGCCAGCGGAGACCCAGTACTTC. Encoded protein: CASSTGQPAETQYF.

In its sample, this clonotype was seen many times. V is TRBV20-1 and J is TRBJ2-1; 8 bases line up with TRBD1. The germline V gene has CDR1 DFQATT and CDR2 SNEGSKA (reference sequence). The CDR3 totals 15 residues. Unmatched junction bases numbered 5, after V lost 0 bases and J lost 4 bases. The CDR3 protein is CSARDWQGAYNEQFF. In nucleotides, the CDR3 is TGCAGTGCTAGAGATTGGCAGGGGGCATACAATGAGCAGTTCTTC.

There are many counts of this clonotype. The chain employs TRBV5-6 and TRBJ1-2; no definite D call. Germline lookup yields CDR1 SGHDT and CDR2 YYEEEE. The CDR3 is made up of 13 amino acids. V was shortened by 1 base and J by 8 bases, with 12 bases between the two germline ends. CDR3 region: CASSLPGKSGYTF. CDR3 DNA sequence: TGTGCCAGCAGCTTGCCCGGGAAGTCAGGCTACACCTTC.

Many counts were recorded for this clonotype. The rearrangement uses TRBV20-1 and TRBJ2-7; D ambiguous. CDR3 length: 14 amino acids. Germline CDR1 is DFQATT and CDR2 is SNEGSKA (reference sequence). Deletions cut 1 base from V and 2 bases from J, with 12 bases between. The CDR3 protein is CSARVPNTPYEQYF. The CDR3 DNA is TGCAGTGCTAGAGTTCCCAATACCCCCTACGAGCAGTACTTC.

The sample holds many counts of this clonotype. This rearrangement joins TRBV7-9 to TRBJ2-3, with D perhaps TRBD2 (6 bases). The V end was cut by 5 bases, the J end by 2 bases, with 14 bases between. Germline V gene sequence: CDR1 SEHNR, CDR2 FQNEAQ (reference sequence). CDR3 length: 15 residues. The CDR3 sequence: CASSVRGLITDTQYF. The CDR3 DNA follows: TGTGCCAGCAGCGTACGGGGACTCATCACAGATACGCAGTATTTT.

This clonotype was detected ten times or more. V and J are TRBV4-3 and TRBJ2-7, with D maybe TRBD1 (7 bases). CDR1 LGHNA and CDR2 YSLEER come from the germline V gene. Trimming cost V 2 bases and J 4 bases, with 18 bases left between them. This CDR3 region has 16 residues. This CDR3 reads CASSQRLGQGGYEQYF. The DNA for the CDR3 is TGCGCCAGCAGCCAACGACTGGGCCAGGGGGGATACGAGCAGTACTTC.

The table lists this clonotype with many counts. CDR3: CASTLLGALHNEQFF. Here the CDR3 DNA reads TGTGCCAGCACCTTGTTGGGGGCCCTTCACAATGAGCAGTTCTTC. This sequence joins TRBV7-9 and TRBJ2-1, with a weak D call TRBD1 (6 bases). This CDR3 is 15 amino acids long. Deletions cut 7 bases from V and 5 bases from J, with 18 bases between. Germline values: CDR1 SEHNR, CDR2 FQNEAQ (reference sequence).

This clonotype came up many times. The chain joins TRBV5-1 to TRBJ1-2; perhaps TRBD1 as D (5 bases). The CDR3 spans 15 residues. V dropped 0 bases and J dropped 4 bases, with 13 bases sitting between them. Germline V gene lookup returns CDR1 SGHRS and CDR2 YFSETQ. CDR3 protein: CASSLGGNDPYGYTF. The CDR3 bases are TGCGCCAGCAGCTTGGGGGGCAACGACCCCTATGGCTACACCTTC.

This clonotype showed up many times. This sequence joins TRBV27 and TRBJ2-7, with TRBD1 matching 8 bases. Trimming took 6 bases from V and 3 from J; bases not matched to a gene: 7. The CDR3 is 14 residues long. CDR1 and CDR2 from the germline V gene are MNHEY and SMNVEV (reference sequence). The CDR3 region has the DNA TGTGCCAGCAGAGGACAGGGAACTTTCTACGAGCAGTACTTC. Translation gives CASRGQGTFYEQYF.

The chain joins TRBV30 to TRBJ1-1; D might be TRBD1 (6 bases). CDR3 length: 13 amino acids. Between the trimmed V and J ends, which lost 3 bases and 8 bases, there was a span of 16 bases. Per the germline V gene, CDR1 is GTSNPN and CDR2 is SVGIG (reference sequence). The CDR3 loop reads CAWSQTGSMEAFF. The CDR3 DNA sequence: TGTGCCTGGAGCCAAACAGGGTCGATGGAAGCTTTCTTT.

There are many counts of this clonotype. This rearrangement joins TRBV12-3 or TRBV12-4 to TRBJ2-6, with D perhaps being TRBD1 or TRBD2 (5 bases each). The V end was cut by 6 bases, the J end by 0 bases, with 15 bases between. The CDR3 loop spans 17 amino acids. Here the CDR3 DNA reads TGTGCCAGCAGCCCTGGGACGCGCCGCTCTGGGGCCAACGTCCTGACTTTC. Encoded protein: CASSPGTRRSGANVLTF.

This clonotype was counted ten times or more. The V call is TRBV25-1, the J call TRBJ1-6; tentatively, D is TRBD1 (5 bases). Trimming took 2 bases from V and 6 from J, leaving 11 bases between them. Germline V lookup: CDR1 MGHDK, CDR2 SYGVNS. The CDR3 has 15 amino acids. The CDR3: CASSELDRSNSPLHF. The CDR3 nucleotides read TGTGCCAGCAGTGAACTCGACAGATCTAATTCACCCCTCCACTTT.

Many counts were recorded for this clonotype. This rearrangement joins TRBV3-1 to TRBJ1-1, with D possibly being TRBD1 (6 bases). From germline, CDR1 is LGHDT and CDR2 YNNKEL (reference sequence). The CDR3 is made up of 13 amino acids. V was shortened by 4 bases and J by 4 bases, with 10 bases between the two germline ends. For the CDR3, the DNA is TGTGCCAGCAGCCTTATAGGGGGCACTGAAGCTTTCTTT. Protein product: CASSLIGGTEAFF.

In this sample, this clonotype turned up a few times. The genes are TRBV4-3 and TRBJ2-2; D gene ambiguous. Trimming took 5 bases from V and 6 from J, leaving 13 bases between them. Germline CDR1 is LGHNA and CDR2 is YSLEER. The CDR3 runs to 14 residues. CDR3 protein: CASSYGGLSGELFF. In DNA, the CDR3 is TGCGCCAGCAGCTACGGTGGATTGTCCGGGGAGCTGTTTTTT.

In its sample, this clonotype was seen many times. V gene TRBV7-9 combines with J gene TRBJ2-1; D may be TRBD2 (6 bases). The germline V gene has CDR1 SEHNR and CDR2 FQNEAQ (reference sequence). The CDR3 runs 13 residues. Trimming pared 3 bases from V and 12 bases from J, leaving 15 bases between. CDR3 sequence: CASSFEGLARQFF. The DNA for the CDR3 is TGTGCCAGCAGCTTCGAGGGGCTAGCGAGGCAGTTCTTC. The full variable domain, completed using reference TRBV7-9 and TRBJ2-1, is DTGVSQNPRHKITKRGQNVTFRCDPISEHNRLYWYRQTLGQGPEFLTYFQNEAQLEKSRLLSDRFSAERPKGSFSTLEIQRTEQGDSAMYLCASSFEGLARQFFGPGTRLTVL.

This clonotype occurred many times. As DNA, the CDR3 is TGTGCCAGCAGCTTACGACAGGACACTGAAGCTTTCTTT. Translated, it gives CASSLRQDTEAFF. The gene calls are TRBV7-2 and TRBJ1-1; possible D gene TRBD1, 6 bases. V lost 2 bases, J lost 3 bases, and 7 bases lay in between. Germline loops: CDR1 SGHTA, CDR2 FQGNSA. CDR3 length: 13 amino acids.

This clonotype was picked up many times. This chain connects TRBV10-3 to TRBJ2-2; no clear D. The CDR3 consists of 14 residues. The germline CDR1 and CDR2 sequences are ENHRY and SYGVKD. The V gene lost 0 bases and the J gene lost 1 base, with 3 bases spanning the gap. In nucleotides, the CDR3 is TGTGCCATCAGTGAGTCAGGGAACACCGGGGAGCTGTTTTTT. It encodes CAISESGNTGELFF.

This clonotype was picked up many times. The chain has TRBV7-2 and TRBJ2-7; 11 nucleotides line up with TRBD2. In germline, CDR1 is SGHTA, CDR2 FQGNSA. With V trimmed by 3 bases and J by 2 bases, 6 bases remained unmatched. There are 16 residues in the CDR3. DNA for the CDR3: TGTGCCAGCAGCTTGGTTAGCGGGGGGGACACCTACGAGCAGTACGTC. Translated: CASSLVSGGDTYEQYV.

This clonotype showed up many times. For the CDR3, the DNA is TGTGCCAGCAGCGTATCGAGCACAGATACGCAGTATTTT. Translated, it gives CASSVSSTDTQYF. V gene TRBV12-3 or TRBV12-4 combines with J gene TRBJ2-3; D is unclear. Trimming removed 6 bases at V and 0 bases at J, with 7 bases between. The CDR3 is made up of 13 amino acids.

This clonotype was seen at least ten times. This chain joins TRBV6-2 or TRBV6-3 and TRBJ1-1; possibly TRBD1 for D (6 bases). V lost 5 bases and J lost 7, with 17 bases in between. CDR1 MNHEY and CDR2 SVGEGT come from the germline V gene. The length of the CDR3 is 14 residues. The DNA for the CDR3 is TGTGCCAGCAGTAAGTCGGACAGCTATAGTGAAGCTTTCTTT. It yields the protein CASSKSDSYSEAFF.